The TCR beta chain described here comes from a study of blood T cell repertoires in COVID-19. Study-wide background: Some COVID-19 samples were acute and others convalescent; all came from the United States, Italy and Spain. From T cells, B-cell-depleted T cells, or PBMCs came the material, which was cDNA or gDNA.

As handled by the study authors: Reference gene primer amplification gave nucleated cell count estimates. TCRdb's table, derived via immunoSEQ multiplex PCR, lists solely in-frame clones and lacks some. V, J and clone size are those of that table, while D and trimming were read from the DNA. The table lists around 210,000 clones, approximately 87% of them singletons. This CDR3 comprises 14 residues. Per the germline V gene, CDR1 is MNHEY and CDR2 is SMNVEV (reference sequence). V shed 5 bases and J shed 8 bases, with 15 bases lying between them. The receptor's source is an older woman with acute or convalescent COVID-19. Sequenced material: peripheral blood. The chain uses TRBV27 and TRBJ1-4; D is unresolved. In nucleotides, the CDR3 is TGTGCCAGCAGTCCGCGGGGAGGGTCGGAAAAACTGTTTTTT. Encoded protein: CASSPRGGSEKLFF. The full variable domain, rest sourced from reference TRBV27 and TRBJ1-4, is EAQVTQNPRYLITVTGKKLTVTCSQNMNHEYMSWYRQDPGLGLRQIYYSMNVEVTDKGDVPEGYKVSRKEKRNFPLILESPSPNQTSLYFCASSPRGGSEKLFFGSGTQLSVL.